Listed here are 20 T cell receptor beta chains from one sample, sequenced in a study of blood T cell repertoires in COVID-19. The table came from immunoSEQ multiplex PCR; TCRdb's copy has only in-frame clones and leaves some out. The repertoire consists of approximately 240,000 clones, with approximately 85% occurring once and the leading ten covering around 3%. The material sequenced was peripheral blood. Receptors originate from a man aged 50-60 years who had recovered from COVID-19.

On this clone: The junction differs from germline at one of its ends, possibly a read error. CDR3 sequence: CASSLSPPGNSGRAHF. CDR3 nucleotides: TGTGCCAGCAGTTTATCGCCACCGGGGAATAGCGGGAGGGCCCACTTC. The chain employs TRBV27 and TRBJ2-5; 11 bases are shared with TRBD2. Germline values: CDR1 MNHEY, CDR2 SMNVEV (reference sequence). This CDR3 contains 16 residues.

This sequence joins TRBV11-2 and TRBJ2-7, with D perhaps TRBD1 (6 bases). Trimming pared 5 bases from V and 5 bases from J, leaving 16 bases between. CDR3 length: 14 residues. The germline V gene encodes CDR1 SGHAT and CDR2 FQNNGV. CDR3 bases: TGTGCCAGCAGCCCGAAATTACAGGGCAACGAGCAGTACTTC. Its protein product is CASSPKLQGNEQYF.

The genes are TRBV27 and TRBJ2-7; no reliable D call. The CDR3 covers 14 residues. V was clipped by 3 bases and J by 0 bases, with 9 bases between them. CDR1 is MNHEY and CDR2 is SMNVEV in the germline V gene (reference sequence). The CDR3 here is CASSFESSSYEQYF. Written as DNA, the CDR3 is TGTGCCAGCAGTTTCGAAAGTAGCTCCTACGAGCAGTACTTC.

The chain couples TRBV18 to TRBJ2-5, with D tentatively TRBD1 (5 bases). From germline, CDR1 is KGHSH and CDR2 LQKENI. The CDR3 totals 14 residues. The V end was cut by 3 bases, the J end by 4 bases, with 12 bases between. The CDR3 here is CASSPFDRGETQYF. CDR3 sequence (DNA): TGTGCCAGCTCACCCTTTGACAGAGGAGAGACCCAGTACTTC.

The CDR3: CASRPYSDNQPQHF. Written as DNA, the CDR3 is TGTGCCAGCAGGCCCTATAGTGATAATCAGCCCCAGCATTTT. The chain is built from TRBV28 and TRBJ1-5; D call uncertain. CDR1 and CDR2 (germline): MDHEN, SYDVKM. V lost 6 bases and J 4 bases, leaving 13 bases between the germline ends. The CDR3 extends over 14 amino acids.

The rearrangement links TRBV27 to TRBJ2-1; 10 nucleotides match TRBD1. With V trimmed by 4 bases and J by 4 bases, 4 bases remained unmatched. The CDR3 runs 15 residues. CDR1 and CDR2 from the germline V gene are MNHEY and SMNVEV (reference sequence). The CDR3 is CASSSPGQGYNEQFF. The CDR3 DNA is TGTGCCAGCAGTTCTCCGGGACAGGGGTACAATGAGCAGTTCTTC.

This chain uses TRBV28 with TRBJ2-3; 8 positions match TRBD2. The J segment lost 3 bases and the V segment lost 7 bases, leaving 3 bases of the junction unmatched. There are 13 residues in the CDR3. The germline V gene has CDR1 MDHEN and CDR2 SYDVKM. The CDR3 DNA reads TGTGCCAGCAAGGCGGGAGGTACAGATACGCAGTATTTT. It is translated as CASKAGGTDTQYF.

The rearrangement uses TRBV11-2 and TRBJ1-5, with D uncertain. CDR3 size: 17 residues. Trimming took off 5 bases at V and 0 bases at J, with 17 bases between the two ends. Germline CDR1 reads SGHAT; CDR2 reads FQNNGV. The CDR3 protein is CASSPSGTWNSNQPQHF. As DNA, the CDR3 is TGTGCCAGCAGCCCCTCGGGAACGTGGAATAGCAATCAGCCCCAGCATTTT.

V usage is TRBV10-3 and J usage is TRBJ2-3; 16 bases line up with TRBD2. After removal of 6 bases from V and 6 bases from J, the junction contained 9 bases not matched to a gene. CDR3 size: 17 residues. Germline V gives CDR1 ENHRY, CDR2 SYGVKD. The CDR3 sequence: CAIRDPGLAGGVDTQYF. CDR3 nucleotide sequence: TGTGCCATCAGAGATCCGGGACTAGCGGGAGGGGTGGATACGCAGTATTTT.

This clone was observed a handful of times. The chain combines TRBV5-1 with TRBJ2-2, with TRBD1 matching over 8 bases. Losses at the gene ends were 3 bases for V and 2 bases for J; bases not matched to a gene: 12. The CDR3 consists of 18 residues. The V gene's germline CDR1 is SGHRS and CDR2 YFSETQ. CDR3 region: CASSSQPTGQVNTGELFF. CDR3 bases: TGCGCCAGCAGCTCTCAGCCGACGGGACAGGTCAACACCGGGGAGCTGTTTTTT.

The genes are TRBV7-2 and TRBJ2-3, with a possible D match to TRBD2 (6 bases). V was trimmed by 5 bases and J by 1 base, leaving 13 bases between them. From germline, CDR1 is SGHTA and CDR2 FQGNSA. The CDR3 extends over 15 amino acids. CDR3 bases: TGTGCCAGCAGCACGAGGGGAGGAGGCACAGATACGCAGTATTTT. This codes for CASSTRGGGTDTQYF.

This clone showed up just once. The chain combines TRBV19 with TRBJ2-7; 12 bases line up with TRBD2. Unmatched junction bases numbered 4, after V lost 5 bases and J lost 2 bases. The V gene's germline CDR1 is LNHDA and CDR2 SQIVND (reference sequence). This CDR3 contains 15 residues. CDR3: CASSDSSGRAYEQYF. The CDR3 nucleotides read TGTGCCAGTAGTGACTCTAGCGGGAGGGCCTACGAGCAGTACTTC. The variable domain in full, completed from reference TRBV19 and TRBJ2-7, reads DGGITQSPKYLFRKEGQNVTLSCEQNLNHDAMYWYRQDPGQGLRLIYYSQIVNDFQKGDIAEGYSVSREKKESFPLTVTSAQKNPTAFYLCASSDSSGRAYEQYFGPGTRLTVT.

V usage is TRBV18 and J usage is TRBJ2-2, with D perhaps matching TRBD1 (5 bases). This CDR3 spans 15 amino acids. V shed 8 bases and J shed 1 base, with 14 bases lying between them. The germline V gene encodes CDR1 KGHSH and CDR2 LQKENI. DNA of the CDR3: TGTGCCAGCCAGATGTGGCAGGGGAACACCGGGGAGCTGTTTTTT. Translation: CASQMWQGNTGELFF.

CDR3 loop: CAWSSQGRYNSPLHF. The DNA for the CDR3 is TGTGCCTGGAGCAGTCAGGGTCGTTATAATTCACCCCTCCACTTT. The chain is built from TRBV30 and TRBJ1-6; the D gene is possibly TRBD1 (5 bases). CDR1 is GTSNPN and CDR2 is SVGIG in the germline V gene (reference sequence). The V end was cut by 3 bases, the J end by 4 bases, with 13 bases between. The CDR3 is 15 residues long.

The chain has TRBV7-8 and TRBJ2-1, with D possibly being TRBD1 (5 bases). V was clipped by 1 base and J by 0 bases, with 10 bases between them. Germline assignment: CDR1 SGHVS and CDR2 FQNEAQ. The CDR3 has 16 amino acids. The CDR3 DNA reads as TGTGCCAGCAGCTTAGTCGTGACAGTCTCCTACAATGAGCAGTTCTTC. It codes for CASSLVVTVSYNEQFF.

The chain links TRBV10-3 to TRBJ1-4, with a weak D call TRBD1 (5 bases). Germline CDR1 ENHRY, CDR2 SYGVKD. The germline V and J ends were trimmed by 0 bases and 6 bases, with 17 bases remaining between them. The CDR3 length is 17 residues. The DNA of the CDR3 is TGTGCCATCAGTGAGTCAATTGGGGCAGGTCCCGATGAAAAACTGTTTTTT. This codes for CAISESIGAGPDEKLFF.

This clone came up once. The J gene is TRBJ1-2, the V gene TRBV28; 7 bases are a match to TRBD1. The CDR3 is 14 residues long. Unmatched junction bases numbered 11, after V lost 5 bases and J lost 8 bases. In germline, CDR1 is MDHEN, CDR2 SYDVKM. The CDR3 DNA is TGTGCCAGCAGTCAGGGTGACAGGGTCGGCGGCTACACCTTC. Translated: CASSQGDRVGGYTF.

The chain couples TRBV24-1 to TRBJ2-1; 8 bases map to TRBD2. V lost 10 bases and J lost 4; bases outside the gene matches: 5. This CDR3 spans 13 amino acids. The germline CDR1 and CDR2 sequences are KGHDR and SFDVKD. DNA for the CDR3: TGTGCCACTAGCGGGACGCCGTACAATGAGCAGTTCTTC. Translated, it gives CATSGTPYNEQFF.

The chain has TRBV29-1 and TRBJ2-4; D ambiguous. V gave up 4 bases and J gave up 0 bases, with 13 bases separating them. This CDR3 has 15 residues. From germline, CDR1 is SQVTM and CDR2 ANQGSEA. CDR3 protein: CSVGGERLAKNIQYF. CDR3 in DNA: TGCAGCGTTGGAGGCGAGAGACTAGCCAAAAACATTCAGTACTTC.

The gene calls are TRBV28 and TRBJ2-1, with 11 bases lining up with TRBD2. Losses at the gene ends were 6 bases for V and 7 bases for J; bases not matched to a gene: 8. The CDR3 length is 15 residues. Per the germline V gene, CDR1 is MDHEN and CDR2 is SYDVKM. CDR3 loop: CASRARASGRNEQFF. CDR3 nucleotides: TGTGCCAGCAGGGCAAGGGCTAGCGGGAGGAATGAGCAGTTCTTC.